This entry is about one TCR beta chain. Its antigen is not known. After isolation, RNA underwent reverse transcription to generate cDNA as the sequencing template. The data were produced by immunoSEQ multiplex PCR, yet TCRdb's version contains in-frame clones alone and is incomplete. The sample carries over 110,000 clones, about 47% recorded once. These data originate in a study of CD8+ T cells in alopecia areata. Overall study: Among treated patients, oral tofacitinib was administered at 5 to 10 mg twice daily. Tofacitinib lasted 6 to 18 months, then 6 months off drug.

Patients with alopecia areata provided lesional scalp punch biopsies as well as peripheral blood. General study points: Elevated clonality characterized lesional scalp relative to normal scalp, particularly in alopecia totalis/universalis.

The sequence came from a human donor with alopecia areata. The starting material was CD4+ T cells sorted from blood, obtained at week 0.

The CDR3 reads CSVELTNSYGELFF. CDR3 DNA sequence: TGCAGCGTTGAGTTGACGAACTCCTACGGGGAGCTGTTTTTT. This rearrangement joins TRBV29-1 to TRBJ2-2; D is undetermined. Trimming pared 3 bases from V and 7 bases from J, leaving 15 bases between. This CDR3 spans 14 amino acids. CDR1 is SQVTM, CDR2 ANQGSEA, per germline.